This T cell receptor (beta chain) was captured in a study of blood T cell repertoires in COVID-19. About the study: Acute-phase and convalescent COVID-19 samples originated in the United States, Italy and Spain. In each case, the material was cDNA or gDNA derived from T cells, B-cell-depleted T cells, or PBMCs.

The CDR3 covers 16 residues. Trimming removed 6 bases from V and 0 bases from J, with 16 bases in between. Germline V gene lookup returns CDR1 SGHDT and CDR2 YYEEEE. Original methodology: From reference gene primer amplification, estimates of nucleated cell counts were derived. Sequencing used immunoSEQ multiplex PCR; TCRdb keeps in-frame clones, though not all of them. From that table come the V and J calls and clone size; the DNA was used to work out D and trimming. Among 20,000 to 25,000 clones listed, 75% to 85% were seen once. The source of this sequence is a man between 65 and 85 years old with acute or convalescent COVID-19. This chain joins TRBV5-6 and TRBJ1-3, with D possibly TRBD1 on 5 matching bases. Material for sequencing was peripheral blood. The CDR3 reads CASTLLGDSSGNTIYF. As DNA, the CDR3 is TGTGCCAGCACCCTTCTAGGGGATAGCTCTGGAAACACCATATATTTT. Supplemented by reference TRBV5-6 and TRBJ1-3, the full variable domain reads DAGVTQSPTHLIKTRGQQVTLRCSPKSGHDTVSWYQQALGQGPQFIFQYYEEEERQRGNFPDRFSGHQFPNYSSELNVNALLLGDSALYLCASTLLGDSSGNTIYFGEGSWLTVV.